Shown below are 2 T cell receptor beta chains from a single sample sequenced in a study of graft-versus-host responses after intestinal transplantation. Sequencing was performed with immunoSEQ multiplex PCR; in TCRdb, only in-frame clones are kept and a portion is missing. The sample lists about 39,000 clones, just under 90% occurring once. This sample comprised PBMCs, obtained roughly 270 days after transplant. The receptor set was obtained from a human patient who received an intestinal transplant, so some T cells may come from the graft donor.

V and J are TRBV29-1 and TRBJ1-3, with D possibly matching TRBD1 (5 bases). The CDR3 is 13 residues long. V lost 5 bases and J 4 bases, leaving 12 bases between the germline ends. Germline values: CDR1 SQVTM, CDR2 ANQGSEA. This CDR3 is CSVQGFSGNTIYF. CDR3 bases: TGCAGCGTTCAGGGATTCTCCGGAAACACCATATATTTT.

The chain employs TRBV27 and TRBJ1-5, with 7 positions matching TRBD1. The junction had 5 bases not matched to a gene; V was cut back by 6 bases and J by 3 bases. Germline V gene data show CDR1 as MNHEY and CDR2 as SMNVEV (reference sequence). CDR3 length equals 14 residues. The CDR3 DNA follows: TGTGCCAGCAGCGTACAGGGGTCCAATCAGCCCCAGCATTTT. Protein product: CASSVQGSNQPQHF.